A single T cell receptor (beta chain) is shown here with its context. Its antigen is still unknown. Germline CDR1 and CDR2: SEHNR and FQNEAQ (reference sequence). The CDR3 contains 15 residues. UMI-labeled 5' RACE yielded the TRB cDNA libraries. For each CDR3 protein, TCRdb gives one entry from its re-call of the 5' RACE reads, without DNA. This sample's table has fewer than 55,000 distinct CDR3 sequences. The data were taken from a study of CXCR3-negative and CXCR3-positive naive CD8 T cells. Study findings and constraints: Comparably high diversity was seen in both naive subsets, and much lower diversity in memory CD8+ cells. A higher hydrophobicity marked the TRB CDR3s of CXCR3-positive naive cells versus CXCR3-negative naive cells. PBMCs showed partially decreased CXCR3 expression after cryopreservation, and most assays used fresh PBMCs.

Cells that were CD45RO-CCR7+CD27+CD95- constituted naive CD8+ T cells. This chain joins TRBV7-9 and TRBJ2-7; TCRdb's D call, TRBD1, is unchecked because there is no DNA. This receptor was obtained from a human donor in good health. Some clones in this sample may be carry-over from other donors' samples. The sample was naive CXCR3- CD8+ T cells from blood. The sample's subset: CD45RO-CCR7+CD27+CD95- naive CD8+ T cells lacking CXCR3 (TNR3-). The CDR3 protein is CASSGGGGANHEQYF.